Sequencing of this T cell receptor beta chain was carried out in a study of graft-versus-host responses after intestinal transplantation. Trimming removed 5 bases at V and 7 bases at J, with 6 bases between. The germline V gene encodes CDR1 WNHNN and CDR2 SYGVQD (reference sequence). The length of the CDR3 is 11 residues. This clone was seen a single time. What it binds is unknown. TCRdb's table, derived via immunoSEQ multiplex PCR, lists solely in-frame clones and lacks some. There are about 93,000 clones in the sample; roughly 91% occur only once, and roughly 0.5% lies in the top ten. The TCR sequence derives from a human donor who received an intestinal transplant. The rearrangement links TRBV10-1 to TRBJ1-3; unclear D gene. Sample: unstimulated CD8+ T cells sorted from spleen or lymph node cells, taken before intestinal transplant. The CDR3 spells CASSPRNTIYF. CDR3 DNA: TGCGCCAGCAGTCCTAGGAACACCATATATTTT.